This record covers a single TCR beta chain. Its antigen is unknown. These data come from a study of TIL therapy for anti-PD-1-resistant metastatic lung cancer. As for time point: pre-treatment sample, taken before nivolumab and TIL therapy. Trimming took off 1 base at V and 0 bases at J, with 16 bases between the two ends. Germline loops: CDR1 MGHRA, CDR2 YSYEKL. The CDR3 is made up of 18 amino acids. This was the immunoSEQ v3 assay. Sequencing used immunoSEQ multiplex PCR; TCRdb keeps in-frame clones, though not all of them. Of 50,000 to 65,000 clones listed, around 68% are singletons. Study-wide points: The baseline peripheral repertoire was partially replaced by infused TIL clonotypes that later decayed.

The chain couples TRBV4-1 to TRBJ1-3; tentatively, D is TRBD1 (6 bases). This TCR derives from a person aged 25 to 85 with non-small cell lung cancer. The starting material was blood, obtained at baseline. The CDR3 is CASSQGLVGATSGNTIYF. The CDR3 DNA sequence: TGCGCCAGCAGCCAAGGGCTCGTGGGGGCTACCTCTGGAAACACCATATATTTT.